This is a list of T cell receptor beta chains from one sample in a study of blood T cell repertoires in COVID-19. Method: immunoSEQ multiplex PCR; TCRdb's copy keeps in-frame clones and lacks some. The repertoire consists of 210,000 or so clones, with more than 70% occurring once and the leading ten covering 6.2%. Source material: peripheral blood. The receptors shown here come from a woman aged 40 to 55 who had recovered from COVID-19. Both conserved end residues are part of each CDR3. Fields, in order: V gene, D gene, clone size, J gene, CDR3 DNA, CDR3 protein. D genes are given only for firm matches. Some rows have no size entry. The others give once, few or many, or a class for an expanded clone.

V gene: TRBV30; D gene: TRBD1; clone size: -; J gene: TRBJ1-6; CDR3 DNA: TGTGCCTGGGGCGGACAGGATAATTCACCCCTCCACTTT; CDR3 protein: CAWGGQDNSPLHF
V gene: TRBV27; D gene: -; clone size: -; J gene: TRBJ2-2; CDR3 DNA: TGTGCCAGCGGGCCGGCGGGAAGTAGTAAAATGGCCAACACCGGGGAGCTGTTTTTT; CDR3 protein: CASGPAGSSKMANTGELFF
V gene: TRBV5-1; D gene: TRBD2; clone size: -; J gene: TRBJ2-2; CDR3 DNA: TGCGCCAGCAGCACCGGACTAGCGGGAGGGCCCGGGGAGCTGTTTTTT; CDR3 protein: CASSTGLAGGPGELFF
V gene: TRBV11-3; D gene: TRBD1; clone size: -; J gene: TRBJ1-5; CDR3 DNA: TGTGCCAGCAGCTTACCACCGGGACAGGGGCATCAGCCCCAGCATTTT; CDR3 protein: CASSLPPGQGHQPQHF
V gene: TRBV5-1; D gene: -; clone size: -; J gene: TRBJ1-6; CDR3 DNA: TGCGCCAGCAGCTTGAGGGAGGACGGAAGTTCACCCCTCCACTTT; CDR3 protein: CASSLREDGSSPLHF
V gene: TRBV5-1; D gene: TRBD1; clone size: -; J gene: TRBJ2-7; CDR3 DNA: TGCGCCAGCAGCCCTCAGATAGGGGACAGGGGGTCCTACGAGCAGTACTTC; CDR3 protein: CASSPQIGDRGSYEQYF
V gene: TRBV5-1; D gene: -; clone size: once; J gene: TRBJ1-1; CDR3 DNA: TGCGCCAGCAGCTCGCTACCGGGGGGACCGACAATGAACACTGAAGCTTTCTTT; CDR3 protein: CASSSLPGGPTMNTEAFF
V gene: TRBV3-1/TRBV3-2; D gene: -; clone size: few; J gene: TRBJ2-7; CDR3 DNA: TGTGCCAGCAGCCAATTATCTAGTGACGAGCAGTACTTC; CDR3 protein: CASSQLSSDEQYF
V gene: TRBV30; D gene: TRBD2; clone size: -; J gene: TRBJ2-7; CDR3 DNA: TGTGCCTGGAGACGCCCGACTAGCGGGAGAGGTTTTTTGTACGAGCAGTACTTC; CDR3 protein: CAWRRPTSGRGFLYEQYF
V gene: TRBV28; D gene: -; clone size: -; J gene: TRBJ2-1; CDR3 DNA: TGTGCCAGCAGTATAAGTCCAGGGTTCGGGTCGGCATACAATGAGCAGTTCTTC; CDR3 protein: CASSISPGFGSAYNEQFF
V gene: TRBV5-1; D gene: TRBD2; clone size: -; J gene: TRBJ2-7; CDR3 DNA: TGCGCCAGCAGCCCTGGGACTAGCGGTACCTACGAGCAGTACTTC; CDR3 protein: CASSPGTSGTYEQYF
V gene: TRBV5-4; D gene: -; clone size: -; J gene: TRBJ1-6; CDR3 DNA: TGTGCCAGCAGTAATGGGGGGGGCAATTCACCCCTCCACTTT; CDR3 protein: CASSNGGGNSPLHF
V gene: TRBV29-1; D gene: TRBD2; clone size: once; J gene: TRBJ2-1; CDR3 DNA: TGCAGCGTTGGGGGGGAGAGCGGGGACCGGAATGAGCAGTTCTTC; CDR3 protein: CSVGGESGDRNEQFF
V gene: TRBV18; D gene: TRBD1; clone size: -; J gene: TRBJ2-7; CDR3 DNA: TGTGCCAGCTCACCCCCGCGACAGGGGTCCTACGAGCAGTACTTC; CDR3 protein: CASSPPRQGSYEQYF
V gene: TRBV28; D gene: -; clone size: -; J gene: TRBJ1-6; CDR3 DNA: TGTGCCAGCAGTTCCGCCACAGGGTATGTGAGGAATTCACCCCTCCACTTT; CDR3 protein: CASSSATGYVRNSPLHF